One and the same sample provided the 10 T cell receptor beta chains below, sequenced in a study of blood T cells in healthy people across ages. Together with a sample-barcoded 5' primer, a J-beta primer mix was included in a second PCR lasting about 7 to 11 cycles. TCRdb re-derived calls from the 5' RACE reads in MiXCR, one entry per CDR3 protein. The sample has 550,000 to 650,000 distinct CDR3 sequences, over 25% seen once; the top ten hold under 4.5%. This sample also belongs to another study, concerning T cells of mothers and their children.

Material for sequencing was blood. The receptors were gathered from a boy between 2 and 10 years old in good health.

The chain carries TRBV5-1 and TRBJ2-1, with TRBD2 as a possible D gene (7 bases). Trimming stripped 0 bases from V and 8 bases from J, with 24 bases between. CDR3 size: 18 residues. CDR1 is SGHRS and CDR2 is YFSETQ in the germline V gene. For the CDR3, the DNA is TGCGCCAGCAGCTTGGCATCTGCGGGGGCCCGTACTATGGATGAGCAGTTCTTC. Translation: CASSLASAGARTMDEQFF.

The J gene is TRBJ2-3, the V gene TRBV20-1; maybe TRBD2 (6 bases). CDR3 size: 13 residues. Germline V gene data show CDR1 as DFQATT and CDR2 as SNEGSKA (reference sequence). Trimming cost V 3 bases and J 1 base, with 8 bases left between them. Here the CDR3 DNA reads TGCAGTGCTAGTCCGGGAGGCACAGATACGCAGTATTTT. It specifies CSASPGGTDTQYF.

CDR3 nucleotides: TGCGCCAGCAGCAACAGGGTTAGAGAGACCCAGTACTTC. As protein: CASSNRVRETQYF. The chain uses TRBV5-1 and TRBJ2-5; weak D call: TRBD1 (6 bases). The germline V gene encodes CDR1 SGHRS and CDR2 YFSETQ. This CDR3 comprises 13 residues. V lost 4 bases and J 4 bases, leaving 11 bases between the germline ends.

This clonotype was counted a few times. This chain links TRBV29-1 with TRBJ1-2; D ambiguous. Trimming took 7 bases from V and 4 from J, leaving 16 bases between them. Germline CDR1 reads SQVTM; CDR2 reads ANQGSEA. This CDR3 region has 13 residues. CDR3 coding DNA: TGCAGCGCCCTTGGGCAGGAAGGCTATGGCTACACCTTC. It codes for CSALGQEGYGYTF.

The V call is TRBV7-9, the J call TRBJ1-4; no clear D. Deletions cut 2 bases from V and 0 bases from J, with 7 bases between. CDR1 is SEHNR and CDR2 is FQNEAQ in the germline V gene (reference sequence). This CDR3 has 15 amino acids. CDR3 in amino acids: CASSLRGPTNEKLFF. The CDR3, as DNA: TGTGCCAGCAGCTTACGTGGTCCAACTAATGAAAAACTGTTTTTT.

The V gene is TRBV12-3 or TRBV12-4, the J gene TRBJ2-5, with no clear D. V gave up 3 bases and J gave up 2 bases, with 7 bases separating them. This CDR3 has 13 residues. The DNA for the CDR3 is TGTGCCAGCAGTTTCGGGTTTCAAGAGACCCAGTACTTC. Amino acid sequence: CASSFGFQETQYF.

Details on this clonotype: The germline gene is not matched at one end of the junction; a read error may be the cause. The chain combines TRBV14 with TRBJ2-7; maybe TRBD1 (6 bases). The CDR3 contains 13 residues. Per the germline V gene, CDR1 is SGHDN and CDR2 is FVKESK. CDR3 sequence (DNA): TGTGCCAGCAGCCGAGAGGACAGATACGAGCAGTGCTTC. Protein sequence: CASSREDRYEQCF. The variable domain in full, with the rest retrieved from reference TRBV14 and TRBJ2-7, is EAGVTQFPSHSVIEKGQTVTLRCDPISGHDNLYWYRRVMGKEIKFLLHFVKESKQDESGMPNNRFLAERTGGTYSTLKVQPAELEDSGVYFCASSREDRYEQCFGPGTRLTVT.

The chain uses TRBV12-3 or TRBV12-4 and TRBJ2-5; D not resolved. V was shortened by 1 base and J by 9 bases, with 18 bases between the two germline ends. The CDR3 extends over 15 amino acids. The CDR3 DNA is TGTGCCAGCAGTTTAGGGGTGGGCGGCCCCGTGGCCCAGTACTTC. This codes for CASSLGVGGPVAQYF.

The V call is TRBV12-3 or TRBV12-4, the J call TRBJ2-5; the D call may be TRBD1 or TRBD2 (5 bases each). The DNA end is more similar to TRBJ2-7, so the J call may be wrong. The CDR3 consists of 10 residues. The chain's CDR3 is CARGIYEQYF. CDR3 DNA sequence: TGTGCGAGGGGCATATACGAGCAGTACTTC.

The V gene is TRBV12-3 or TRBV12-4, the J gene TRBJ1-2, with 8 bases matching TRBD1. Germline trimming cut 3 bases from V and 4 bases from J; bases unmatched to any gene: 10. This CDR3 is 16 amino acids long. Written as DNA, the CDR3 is TGTGCCAGCAGTTTGGGGCCGCTGACAGGGGCCTATGGCTACACCTTC. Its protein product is CASSLGPLTGAYGYTF.